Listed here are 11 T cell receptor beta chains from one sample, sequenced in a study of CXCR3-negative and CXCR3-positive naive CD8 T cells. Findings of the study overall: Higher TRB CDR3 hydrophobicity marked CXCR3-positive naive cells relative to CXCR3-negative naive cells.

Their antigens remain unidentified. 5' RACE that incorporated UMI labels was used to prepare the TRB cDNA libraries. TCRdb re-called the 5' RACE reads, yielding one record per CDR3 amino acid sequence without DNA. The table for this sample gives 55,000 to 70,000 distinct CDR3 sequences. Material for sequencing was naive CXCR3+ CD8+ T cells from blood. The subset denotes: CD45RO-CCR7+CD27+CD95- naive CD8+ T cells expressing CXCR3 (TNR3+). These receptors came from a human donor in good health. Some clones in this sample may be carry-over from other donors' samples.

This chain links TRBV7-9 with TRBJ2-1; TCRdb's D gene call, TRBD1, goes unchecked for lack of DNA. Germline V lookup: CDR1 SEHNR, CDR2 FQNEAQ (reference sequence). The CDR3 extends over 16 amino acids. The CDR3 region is CASSPEGRDPHNEQFF.

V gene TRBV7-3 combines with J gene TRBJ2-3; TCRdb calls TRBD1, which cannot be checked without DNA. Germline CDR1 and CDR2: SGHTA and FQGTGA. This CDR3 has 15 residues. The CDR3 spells CASSLAGGPPDTQYF.

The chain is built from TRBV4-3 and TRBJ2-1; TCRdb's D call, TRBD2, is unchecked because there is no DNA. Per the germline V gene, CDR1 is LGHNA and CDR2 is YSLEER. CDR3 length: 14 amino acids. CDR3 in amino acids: CASSRGPYSHEQFF.

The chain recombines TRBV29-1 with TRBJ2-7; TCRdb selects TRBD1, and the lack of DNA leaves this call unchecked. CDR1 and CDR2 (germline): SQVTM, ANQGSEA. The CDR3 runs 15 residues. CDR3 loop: CSVEDRDRSSYEQYF.

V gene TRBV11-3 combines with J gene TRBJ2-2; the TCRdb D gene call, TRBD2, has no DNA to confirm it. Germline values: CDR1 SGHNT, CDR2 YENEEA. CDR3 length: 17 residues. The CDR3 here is CASSSPPGLVNTGELFF. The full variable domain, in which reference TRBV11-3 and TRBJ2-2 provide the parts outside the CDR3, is EAGVVQSPRYKIIEKKQPVAFWCNPISGHNTLYWYLQNLGQGPELLIRYENEEAVDDSQLPKDRFSAERLKGVDSTLKIQPAELGDSAVYLCASSSPPGLVNTGELFFGEGSRLTVL.

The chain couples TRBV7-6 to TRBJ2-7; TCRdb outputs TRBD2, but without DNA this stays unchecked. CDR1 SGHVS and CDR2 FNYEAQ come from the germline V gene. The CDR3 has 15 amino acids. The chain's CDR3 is CASSWRALPSYEQYF.

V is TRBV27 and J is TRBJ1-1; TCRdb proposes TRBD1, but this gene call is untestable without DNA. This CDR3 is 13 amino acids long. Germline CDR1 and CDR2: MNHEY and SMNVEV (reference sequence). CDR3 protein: CASSGTWGTEAFF.

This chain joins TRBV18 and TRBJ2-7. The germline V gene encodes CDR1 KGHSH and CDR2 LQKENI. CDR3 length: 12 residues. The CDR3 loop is CASSPPGYEQYF.

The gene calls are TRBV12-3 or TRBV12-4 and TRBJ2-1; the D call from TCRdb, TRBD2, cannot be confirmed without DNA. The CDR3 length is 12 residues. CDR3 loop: CASSSPPDEQFF.

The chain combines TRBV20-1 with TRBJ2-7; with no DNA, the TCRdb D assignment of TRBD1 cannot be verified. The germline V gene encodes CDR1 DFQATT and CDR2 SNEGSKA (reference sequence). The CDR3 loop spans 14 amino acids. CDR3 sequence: CSASPPRDSYEQYF.

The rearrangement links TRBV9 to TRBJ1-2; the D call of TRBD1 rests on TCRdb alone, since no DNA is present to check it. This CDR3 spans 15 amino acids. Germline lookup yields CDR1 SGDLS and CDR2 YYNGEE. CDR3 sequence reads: CASSDNVRGSYGYTF.